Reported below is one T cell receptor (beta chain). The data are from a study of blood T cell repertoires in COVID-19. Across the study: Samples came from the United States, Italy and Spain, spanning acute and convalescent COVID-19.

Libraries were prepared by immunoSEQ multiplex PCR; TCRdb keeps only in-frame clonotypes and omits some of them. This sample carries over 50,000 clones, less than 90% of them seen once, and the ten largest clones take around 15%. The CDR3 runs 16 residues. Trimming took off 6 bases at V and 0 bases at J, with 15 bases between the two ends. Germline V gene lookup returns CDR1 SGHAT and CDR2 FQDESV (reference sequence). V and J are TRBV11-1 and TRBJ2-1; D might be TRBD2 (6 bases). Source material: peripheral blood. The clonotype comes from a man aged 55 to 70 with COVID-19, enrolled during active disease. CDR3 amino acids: CASSRLAASSYNEQFF. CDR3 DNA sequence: TGTGCCAGCAGTCGGTTAGCGGCTAGCTCCTACAATGAGCAGTTCTTC.